Sequencing of this TCR beta chain was carried out in a study of cytomegalovirus exposure and HLA in healthy donors. Findings and caveats of the study: Sequencing depth roughly uniform across donors was assumed in presence/absence analyses. An Asian-associated ancestry cluster reportedly showed fewer N-insertions than the roughly 600-donor mean in a later analysis. Association of a missense DCLRE1C variant with TCR beta V- and J-gene trimming was reported in a later analysis. HLA alleles showed associations with roughly 17,000 TCR beta sequences in a later analysis, at a 0.05 false discovery rate.

Amplification used 60 Vbeta primers and 13 Jbeta primers. Profiling relied on immunoSEQ multiplex PCR, and the TCRdb table lists in-frame clones only, not all of them. This table has some 130,000 clones, 60% to 80% appearing once. The CDR3 has 14 amino acids. Germline CDR1 MNHNY, CDR2 SVGAGI (reference sequence). The V and J ends lost 3 bases and 1 base respectively, with 9 bases between them. As concerns this clone: Its antigen is unknown.

This sequence was found in a female donor in good health and CMV-seronegative. The J gene is TRBJ1-1, the V gene TRBV6-6; no firm D call. Sequences were obtained from PBMCs. The CDR3 region is CASSYSPSNTEAFF. CDR3 coding DNA: TGTGCCAGCAGTTATAGTCCGTCGAACACTGAAGCTTTCTTT.